These 30 T cell receptor beta chains were all obtained from the same sample, sequenced in a study of blood T cell repertoires in COVID-19. Clones were read by immunoSEQ multiplex PCR, and TCRdb kept only the in-frame ones, dropping some. The sample has roughly 20,000 clones; approximately 84% are singletons. Sequencing was done on a sample of peripheral blood. The origin of the receptors is a human donor with active COVID-19. The donor label of this sample is uncertain.

The V and J genes are TRBV7-6 and TRBJ1-6; D possibly corresponds to TRBD1 (5 bases). The V gene's germline CDR1 is SGHVS and CDR2 FNYEAQ. V was pared by 1 base and J by 7 bases, with 14 bases between. CDR3 length: 16 residues. CDR3 in amino acids: CASSLEVRTGNSPLHF. For the CDR3, the DNA is TGTGCCAGCAGCTTAGAGGTTCGCACAGGCAATTCACCCCTCCACTTT.

V usage is TRBV10-3 and J usage is TRBJ2-2; 8 bases align to TRBD1. Trimming removed 7 bases from V and 6 bases from J; junction bases left unmatched: 7. Germline assignment: CDR1 ENHRY and CDR2 SYGVKD. This CDR3 has 14 residues. CDR3 protein: CAITPDRVAGELFF. The DNA of the CDR3 is TGTGCCATCACCCCGGACAGGGTAGCCGGGGAGCTGTTTTTT.

This clone was detected once. The chain combines TRBV6-5 with TRBJ1-1; 7 positions match TRBD1. Per the germline V gene, CDR1 is MNHEY and CDR2 is SVGAGI. CDR3 size: 13 residues. The V segment lost 7 bases and the J segment 6 bases; nucleotides outside the gene matches: 8. The CDR3 nucleotides are TGTGCCAGCAACGCACAGGGGATGCCTGAAGCTTTCTTT. This codes for CASNAQGMPEAFF.

This clone appeared a single time. The chain uses TRBV7-6 and TRBJ2-5, with 7 bases lining up with TRBD1. After removal of 2 bases from V and 2 bases from J, the junction contained 2 bases not matched to a gene. CDR3 size: 14 residues. Looked up from germline, CDR1 is SGHVS and CDR2 is FNYEAQ. Written as DNA, the CDR3 is TGTGCCAGCAGCTTATCACAGGGGCAAGAGACCCAGTACTTC. Translation: CASSLSQGQETQYF.

This clone appeared a single time. The rearrangement joins TRBV4-2 to TRBJ2-1; no firm D call. Between the trimmed V and J ends, which lost 1 base and 5 bases, there was a span of 9 bases. CDR3 length: 14 residues. The germline gives CDR1 LGHNA, CDR2 YNFKEQ. The CDR3 reads CASSQGTDHNEQFF. In DNA, the CDR3 is TGTGCCAGCAGCCAAGGTACAGACCACAATGAGCAGTTCTTC.

This sequence joins TRBV10-3 and TRBJ2-5; TRBD2 agrees at 7 bases. The ends lost 4 bases at V and 1 base at J; junction bases unmatched: 6. From germline, CDR1 is ENHRY and CDR2 SYGVKD. The CDR3 runs 15 residues. CDR3 sequence reads: CAISAPGGTQETQYF. In nucleotides, the CDR3 is TGTGCCATCAGTGCCCCCGGGGGGACCCAAGAGACCCAGTACTTC.

CDR3 in DNA: TGTGCCAGCAGTTACTTGGGACAGAGCAATCAGCCCCAGCATTTT. Translating it yields CASSYLGQSNQPQHF. The chain recombines TRBV6-2 or TRBV6-3 with TRBJ1-5; 7 bases fit TRBD1. The CDR3 extends over 15 amino acids. CDR1 and CDR2 (germline): MNHEY, SVGEGT. Trimming cost V 1 base and J 1 base; bases outside gene matches: 1.

The J gene is TRBJ2-1, the V gene TRBV11-1, with D tentatively TRBD1 (5 bases). The V end lost 1 base, the J end lost 8 bases, and 12 bases lay between the germline ends. The V gene's germline CDR1 is SGHAT and CDR2 FQDESV (reference sequence). This CDR3 is built from 14 residues. The CDR3 here is CASSLVGRNDEQFF. The CDR3 DNA sequence: TGTGCCAGCAGCTTAGTGGGGCGAAACGATGAGCAGTTCTTC. The complete variable domain, with remaining parts taken from reference TRBV11-1 and TRBJ2-1, reads EAEVAQSPRYKITEKSQAVAFWCDPISGHATLYWYRQILGQGPELLVQFQDESVVDDSQLPKDRFSAERLKGVDSTLKIQPAELGDSAMYLCASSLVGRNDEQFFGPGTRLTVL.

This clone was counted once. CDR3 protein: CASSQSAGEGVNYGYTF. As DNA, the CDR3 is TGCGCCAGCAGCCAATCCGCAGGCGAGGGTGTAAACTATGGCTACACCTTC. The genes are TRBV4-1 and TRBJ1-2; D uncertain. Trimming pared 2 bases from V and 2 bases from J, leaving 18 bases between. Germline V gene data show CDR1 as MGHRA and CDR2 as YSYEKL. This CDR3 has 17 amino acids.

The chain links TRBV5-6 to TRBJ2-3; tentatively, D is TRBD1 (5 bases). V lost 3 bases and J lost 3, with 11 bases in between. The CDR3 spans 14 residues. Germline lookup yields CDR1 SGHDT and CDR2 YYEEEE. CDR3 nucleotide sequence: TGTGCCAGCAGCTGGGGCGTAGATACAGATACGCAGTATTTT. Its protein is CASSWGVDTDTQYF.

This sequence joins TRBV19 and TRBJ2-3; D perhaps matches TRBD2 (5 bases). V lost 7 bases, J lost 3 bases, and 11 bases lay in between. The CDR3 has 13 residues. The germline V gene encodes CDR1 LNHDA and CDR2 SQIVND (reference sequence). Here the CDR3 reads CASIQSGTDTQYF. DNA of the CDR3: TGTGCCAGTATCCAGTCGGGGACAGATACGCAGTATTTT. Variable domain in full (rest from reference TRBV19 and TRBJ2-3): DGGITQSPKYLFRKEGQNVTLSCEQNLNHDAMYWYRQDPGQGLRLIYYSQIVNDFQKGDIAEGYSVSREKKESFPLTVTSAQKNPTAFYLCASIQSGTDTQYFGPGTRLTVL.

This chain joins TRBV11-3 and TRBJ1-1; 9 bases line up with TRBD1. The CDR3 is made up of 13 amino acids. J lost 6 bases, V lost 2 bases, and 1 base had no gene match. CDR1 SGHNT and CDR2 YENEEA come from the germline V gene. The CDR3 sequence is CASSLTGGAEAFF. CDR3 DNA sequence: TGTGCCAGCAGCTTAACAGGGGGCGCTGAAGCTTTCTTT.

The J gene is TRBJ2-1, the V gene TRBV10-3; D might be TRBD1 (6 bases). Germline lookup yields CDR1 ENHRY and CDR2 SYGVKD. The ends were cut back, 10 bases at V and 7 bases at J, with 23 bases in the middle. The CDR3 consists of 15 residues. The CDR3 coding sequence is TGTGCCACCCAGCCTACAGGGAGCGCGTGGAATGAGCAGTTCTTC. This gives the protein CATQPTGSAWNEQFF.

The V gene is TRBV7-2, the J gene TRBJ2-3; D call uncertain. The germline V gene has CDR1 SGHTA and CDR2 FQGNSA. CDR3 length: 12 amino acids. V lost 5 bases and J lost 4, with 7 bases in between. DNA of the CDR3: TGTGCCAGCAGCGTTAGCCCAGATACGCAGTATTTT. It is translated as CASSVSPDTQYF.

The chain combines TRBV18 with TRBJ1-3; D unclear. CDR1 and CDR2 (germline): KGHSH, LQKENI. The CDR3 has 14 residues. Trimming removed 3 bases at V and 4 bases at J, with 10 bases between. The CDR3 nucleotides read TGTGCCAGCTCACCCGAGACTGGGGGAAACACCATATATTTT. Residues: CASSPETGGNTIYF.

The chain joins TRBV7-3 to TRBJ1-1, with D perhaps TRBD1 (6 bases). Germline V gene sequence: CDR1 SGHTA, CDR2 FQGTGA. The CDR3 length is 15 residues. V dropped 6 bases and J dropped 1 base, with 15 bases sitting between them. CDR3 sequence: CASRRNRVANTEAFF. The CDR3 region has the DNA TGTGCCAGCAGACGCAACAGGGTTGCGAACACTGAAGCTTTCTTT.

The V and J genes are TRBV9 and TRBJ2-7, with 7 nucleotides matching TRBD2. The germline V gene has CDR1 SGDLS and CDR2 YYNGEE. The length of the CDR3 is 14 residues. V gave up 3 bases and J gave up 2 bases; unmatched junction bases: 5. CDR3 protein: CASSASTSTYEQYF. CDR3 sequence (DNA): TGTGCCAGCAGCGCCTCGACTAGCACCTACGAGCAGTACTTC. The whole variable domain, filled in from reference TRBV9 and TRBJ2-7, reads DSGVTQTPKHLITATGQRVTLRCSPRSGDLSVYWYQQSLDQGLQFLIQYYNGEERAKGNILERFSAQQFPDLHSELNLSSLELGDSALYFCASSASTSTYEQYFGPGTRLTVT.

The genes are TRBV6-2 or TRBV6-3 and TRBJ2-1; TRBD2 matches 9 bases. Unmatched junction bases numbered 8, after V lost 5 bases and J lost 9 bases. CDR3 size: 14 residues. Germline V gene data show CDR1 as MNHEY and CDR2 as SVGEGT. The DNA of the CDR3 is TGTGCCAGCAGTGCGCGGGGGGGCTTTGCTGAGCAGTTCTTC. It is translated as CASSARGGFAEQFF.

The chain couples TRBV25-1 to TRBJ1-1; 10 nucleotides line up with TRBD1. V was clipped by 3 bases and J by 6 bases; unmatched bases: 7. Germline lookup yields CDR1 MGHDK and CDR2 SYGVNS. The CDR3 has 15 residues. CDR3 DNA sequence: TGTGCCAGCAGTGACACGGGACAGGGGTCACCTGAAGCTTTCTTT. Amino acid sequence: CASSDTGQGSPEAFF.

This clone was found once. The chain links TRBV9 to TRBJ1-1; D gene unclear. This CDR3 has 15 amino acids. Per the germline V gene, CDR1 is SGDLS and CDR2 is YYNGEE. V gave up 4 bases and J gave up 1 base, with 14 bases separating them. CDR3 nucleotide sequence: TGTGCCAGCAGCCCCGCAAGCTTAAAGAACACTGAAGCTTTCTTT. It codes for CASSPASLKNTEAFF.

The genes are TRBV3-1 (or the pseudogene TRBV3-2) and TRBJ2-7; the D gene is possibly TRBD1 (5 bases). Germline values: CDR1 LGHDT, CDR2 YNNKEL (reference sequence). The CDR3 is made up of 16 amino acids. V was trimmed by 0 bases and J by 1 base, leaving 13 bases between them. The CDR3 reads CASSQDQGITSYEQYF. In DNA form, the CDR3 reads TGTGCCAGCAGCCAAGATCAGGGAATAACGTCCTACGAGCAGTACTTC.

A single count supports this clone. The CDR3 loop reads CASSVAGGTGGIQYF. CDR3 in DNA: TGTGCCAGCAGCGTAGCGGGGGGGACGGGCGGCATTCAGTACTTC. The J gene is TRBJ2-4, the V gene TRBV9; 8 nucleotides agree with TRBD2. The length of the CDR3 is 15 residues. Germline V gene sequence: CDR1 SGDLS, CDR2 YYNGEE. V was clipped by 0 bases and J by 9 bases; unmatched bases: 8.

This rearrangement joins TRBV4-3 to TRBJ1-4, with 11 bases that match TRBD1. The germline CDR1 and CDR2 sequences are LGHNA and YSLEER. The CDR3 is made up of 15 amino acids. With V trimmed by 3 bases and J by 7 bases, 4 bases remained unmatched. The CDR3 protein is CASSQAGTGGEKLFF. The CDR3 DNA sequence: TGCGCCAGCAGCCAGGCCGGGACAGGGGGTGAAAAACTGTTTTTT.

The V call is TRBV5-6, the J call TRBJ2-7; possibly TRBD2 for D (5 bases). Trimming left V 6 bases short and J 2 bases short, with 21 bases between. This CDR3 has 16 amino acids. Germline assignment: CDR1 SGHDT and CDR2 YYEEEE. The CDR3 DNA reads as TGTGCCAGCACACTTACAAGAGGGCCGAGTACCTACGAGCAGTACTTC. Translation gives CASTLTRGPSTYEQYF.

The chain combines TRBV6-5 with TRBJ2-3; 7 bases agree with TRBD2. The CDR3 runs 16 residues. Germline trimming cut 0 bases from V and 8 bases from J; bases unmatched to any gene: 11. Germline V CDR1 and CDR2: MNHEY, SVGAGI. The DNA of the CDR3 is TGTGCCAGCAGTTACTCGACTAGCTTGTCGTTCGGTACGCAGTATTTT. The encoded protein is CASSYSTSLSFGTQYF.

V and J are TRBV6-1 and TRBJ2-3, with 9 nucleotides matching TRBD2. V trimming: 2 bases; J trimming: 2 bases; junction bases outside the gene matches: 11. The length of the CDR3 is 18 residues. Germline assignment: CDR1 MNHNS and CDR2 SASEGT. CDR3 DNA sequence: TGTGCCAGCAGTGAAATGGCGGGAGGGTCGGGGAACACAGATACGCAGTATTTT. Translation gives CASSEMAGGSGNTDTQYF.

The rearrangement uses TRBV6-5 and TRBJ2-7, with D perhaps TRBD1 (6 bases). Germline V CDR1 and CDR2: MNHEY, SVGAGI. The CDR3 is made up of 15 amino acids. Trimming shortened V by 0 bases and J by 2 bases, and 11 bases separated the two germline ends. The CDR3 DNA is TGTGCCAGCAGTTACTCGAGACAGGCCACCTACGAGCAGTACTTC. The encoded protein is CASSYSRQATYEQYF.

V usage is TRBV5-1 and J usage is TRBJ2-3; 12 bases fit TRBD2. CDR3 length: 18 amino acids. J lost 1 base, V lost 1 base, and 7 bases had no gene match. Per the germline V gene, CDR1 is SGHRS and CDR2 is YFSETQ. CDR3 protein: CASSLSASGGAGTDTQYF. For the CDR3, the DNA is TGCGCCAGCAGCTTGTCGGCTAGCGGGGGGGCCGGCACAGATACGCAGTATTTT. Based on the CDR3 plus reference TRBV5-1 and TRBJ2-3, the full variable domain is KAGVTQTPRYLIKTRGQQVTLSCSPISGHRSVSWYQQTPGQGLQFLFEYFSETQRNKGNFPGRFSGRQFSNSRSEMNVSTLELGDSALYLCASSLSASGGAGTDTQYFGPGTRLTVL.

The rearrangement uses TRBV19 and TRBJ2-5, with D uncertain. The CDR3 is 15 residues long. The V end lost 7 bases, the J end lost 5 bases, and 20 bases lay between the germline ends. The germline CDR1 and CDR2 sequences are LNHDA and SQIVND (reference sequence). DNA of the CDR3: TGTGCCAGTACCCCGTCCTCCGGGTTGGGTGAGACCCAGTACTTC. Its protein product is CASTPSSGLGETQYF.

Concerning this clone itself: An end of the junction does not agree with germline; a read error may underlie this. The chain joins TRBV7-7 to TRBJ2-2; the match to TRBD1 covers 10 bases. Germline values: CDR1 SSHAT, CDR2 FNYEAQ (reference sequence). CDR3 length: 15 amino acids. The CDR3 coding sequence is TGTGCTAGCAGCCCGACAGGGGGCTACACCGGGGAGCTGTTTTTT. Translated: CASSPTGGYTGELFF. The full variable domain, with the rest looked up from reference TRBV7-7 and TRBJ2-2, is GAGVSQSPRYKVTKRGQDVTLRCDPISSHATLYWYQQALGQGPEFLTYFNYEAQPDKSGLPSDRFSAERPEGSISTLTIQRTEQRDSAMYRCASSPTGGYTGELFFGEGSRLTVL.